The next 20 T cell receptor beta chains were all read from a single sample in a study of blood T cell repertoires in COVID-19. Some clones are missing from TCRdb's copy, which holds only in-frame ones; the method was immunoSEQ multiplex PCR. This table has 150,000 to 200,000 clones, around 87% appearing once. Sequencing input: peripheral blood. All receptors come from a woman aged 80 or over in a cohort sampled during active or convalescent COVID-19.

This clone was seen more than once but under ten times. The chain links TRBV4-2 to TRBJ1-3; TRBD1 matches at 9 bases. V dropped 4 bases and J dropped 8; count of bases not matched to a gene: 6. CDR3 length: 14 amino acids. Germline V lookup: CDR1 LGHNA, CDR2 YNFKEQ. CDR3 region: CASSRQGQGDTIYF. CDR3 DNA sequence: TGTGCCAGCAGCCGCCAGGGACAGGGAGACACCATATATTTT.

The chain carries TRBV7-9 and TRBJ2-5, with D possibly TRBD1 on 5 matching bases. Germline V gene sequence: CDR1 SEHNR, CDR2 FQNEAQ (reference sequence). Trimming shortened V by 3 bases and J by 2 bases, and 13 bases separated the two germline ends. CDR3 length equals 15 residues. The CDR3 region has the DNA TGTGCCAGCAGCTTCTTTCTTGACAGACAAGAGACCCAGTACTTC. Its protein product is CASSFFLDRQETQYF.

The chain employs TRBV28 and TRBJ1-2, with TRBD1 matching 11 bases. There are 17 residues in the CDR3. V trimming: 5 bases; J trimming: 2 bases; junction bases outside the gene matches: 10. Germline CDR1 and CDR2: MDHEN and SYDVKM. CDR3: CASSPLGQGVSNYGYTF. The CDR3 DNA reads as TGTGCCAGCAGTCCATTGGGACAGGGGGTTTCGAACTATGGCTACACCTTC.

The V and J genes are TRBV9 and TRBJ1-1; a possible D gene is TRBD1 (6 bases). Between the trimmed V and J ends, which lost 3 bases and 7 bases, there was a span of 13 bases. CDR1 is SGDLS and CDR2 is YYNGEE in the germline V gene. There are 13 residues in the CDR3. In DNA form, the CDR3 reads TGTGCCAGCAGCGAAGGGGGATATAATGAAGCTTTCTTT. It is translated as CASSEGGYNEAFF.

The CDR3 DNA reads as TGTGCCAGCAGCTTAGCTCCGGGACAGAAGTACTTC. Its protein is CASSLAPGQKYF. V usage is TRBV13 and J usage is TRBJ2-7, with TRBD1 matching over 7 bases. The V and J ends lost 1 base and 11 bases, in that order; junction bases with no gene match: 5. This CDR3 is built from 12 residues. Germline V CDR1 and CDR2: PRHDT, FYEKMQ (reference sequence).

This clone came up once. The chain uses TRBV2 and TRBJ2-2, with a weak D call TRBD2 (6 bases). This CDR3 is built from 16 residues. Germline loops: CDR1 SNHLY, CDR2 FYNNEI. Trimming cost V 4 bases and J 0 bases, with 12 bases left between them. For the CDR3, the DNA is TGTGCCAGCAGTGTGGAGAGCGGGTCGAACACCGGGGAGCTGTTTTTT. Its translation is CASSVESGSNTGELFF.

The CDR3 spells CASSLVGLAGGNEQYV. As DNA, the CDR3 is TGTGCCAGCAGCTTGGTGGGACTAGCGGGAGGTAACGAGCAGTACGTC. This chain links TRBV5-6 with TRBJ2-7, with TRBD2 matching over 15 bases. V lost 0 bases and J lost 5; bases outside the gene matches: 3. This CDR3 has 16 amino acids. Germline CDR1 SGHDT, CDR2 YYEEEE.

This chain links TRBV10-3 with TRBJ1-2, with TRBD1 as a possible D gene (5 bases). V was clipped by 3 bases and J by 3 bases, with 5 bases between them. The CDR3 is made up of 12 amino acids. Germline V CDR1 and CDR2: ENHRY, SYGVKD. CDR3 sequence: CAISDRDYGYTF. The CDR3, as DNA: TGTGCCATCAGTGACAGGGACTATGGCTACACCTTC.

The chain uses TRBV5-6 and TRBJ2-7; 10 bases match TRBD1. Germline CDR1 is SGHDT and CDR2 is YYEEEE. With 3 bases clipped from V and 4 bases from J, the junction kept 7 bases outside the gene matches. The CDR3 loop spans 15 amino acids. The CDR3 loop reads CASSWTGTGAYEQYF. The DNA of the CDR3 is TGTGCCAGCAGCTGGACCGGGACAGGGGCGTACGAGCAGTACTTC.

This CDR3 reads CASSQEGGGWSPLHF. For the CDR3, the DNA is TGCGCCAGCAGCCAAGAAGGAGGGGGCTGGTCACCCCTCCACTTT. The chain carries TRBV4-1 and TRBJ1-6, with 7 bases aligning to TRBD1. The germline gives CDR1 MGHRA, CDR2 YSYEKL. This CDR3 is built from 15 residues. The junction had 6 bases not matched to a gene; V was cut back by 0 bases and J by 10 bases.

The chain links TRBV6-6 to TRBJ1-4; 8 nucleotides agree with TRBD1. V shed 6 bases, J shed 8 bases, and the junction held 8 bases outside the gene matches. The CDR3 consists of 14 residues. Germline V gene sequence: CDR1 MNHNY, CDR2 SVGAGI (reference sequence). The CDR3 DNA follows: TGTGCCAGCAGAACAGGGGGGATATTGGAAAAACTGTTTTTT. It encodes CASRTGGILEKLFF.

The V and J genes are TRBV21-1 and TRBJ2-6; TRBD1 reflects the table's D call only, with no check against the DNA. TRBV21-1 is described as a pseudogene. This CDR3 comprises 13 residues. CDR3 in amino acids: CATRTGTANVLTF. CDR3 DNA sequence: TGTGCCACCCGGACAGGAACGGCCAACGTCCTGACTTTC.

This rearrangement joins TRBV7-9 to TRBJ2-5; D may be TRBD1 (6 bases). The CDR3 has 15 residues. The germline V gene has CDR1 SEHNR and CDR2 FQNEAQ (reference sequence). The germline V and J ends were trimmed by 4 bases and 5 bases, with 17 bases remaining between them. The DNA of the CDR3 is TGTGCCAGCAGCTCAGGGACAACTGGGCCGGAGACCCAGTACTTC. It yields the protein CASSSGTTGPETQYF.

This rearrangement joins TRBV18 to TRBJ2-5, with TRBD1 as a possible D gene (6 bases). Deletions cut 4 bases from V and 0 bases from J, with 9 bases between. This CDR3 region has 14 residues. Looked up from germline, CDR1 is KGHSH and CDR2 is LQKENI. This CDR3 is CASSLWTDQETQYF. DNA for the CDR3: TGTGCCAGCTCACTTTGGACAGACCAAGAGACCCAGTACTTC.

This clone was seen at least ten times. CDR3: CASSIATGGNSPLHF. The DNA of the CDR3 is TGTGCCAGTTCGATCGCCACAGGGGGCAATTCACCCCTCCACTTT. This rearrangement joins TRBV2 to TRBJ1-6; 9 bases line up with TRBD1. CDR1 and CDR2 (germline): SNHLY, FYNNEI. The J segment lost 7 bases and the V segment lost 9 bases, leaving 10 bases of the junction unmatched. The CDR3 totals 15 residues.

This clone was counted once. This rearrangement joins TRBV6-5 to TRBJ2-3; 9 nucleotides match TRBD1. The germline gives CDR1 MNHEY, CDR2 SVGAGI. The length of the CDR3 is 15 residues. V trimming: 4 bases; J trimming: 5 bases; junction bases outside the gene matches: 7. The CDR3 DNA reads as TGTGCCAGCAGTTTCGGACAGGGGCGCGGAGATACGCAGTATTTT. It specifies CASSFGQGRGDTQYF.

This clone was seen a few times. V is TRBV28 and J is TRBJ1-3; D unclear. Trimming removed 4 bases at V and 3 bases at J, with 13 bases between. Germline loops: CDR1 MDHEN, CDR2 SYDVKM. CDR3 length: 15 amino acids. In DNA, the CDR3 is TGTGCCAGCAGTTCCGGGTCCCTGGGTGGAAACACCATATATTTT. It specifies CASSSGSLGGNTIYF.

This chain joins TRBV6-1 and TRBJ1-1; unclear D gene. V lost 1 base, J lost 1 base, and 4 bases lay in between. This CDR3 comprises 13 residues. The germline CDR1 and CDR2 sequences are MNHNS and SASEGT. CDR3 DNA: TGTGCCAGCAGTGAAGTAGAGAACACTGAAGCTTTCTTT. Translating gives CASSEVENTEAFF.

The chain is built from TRBV3-1 (or the pseudogene TRBV3-2) and TRBJ2-2, with D possibly being TRBD2 (6 bases). Between the trimmed V and J ends, which lost 4 bases and 3 bases, there was a span of 18 bases. Germline CDR1 is LGHDT and CDR2 is YNNKEL (reference sequence). The CDR3 spans 17 residues. The CDR3 DNA follows: TGTGCCAGCAGCCGGGGGGTGGTTGCGGGATACACCGGGGAGCTGTTTTTT. This sequence encodes CASSRGVVAGYTGELFF.

The V gene is TRBV2, the J gene TRBJ2-5; 13 positions agree with TRBD2. The CDR3 has 14 amino acids. V shed 10 bases, J shed 4 bases, and the junction held 6 bases outside the gene matches. CDR1 and CDR2 from the germline V gene are SNHLY and FYNNEI. The CDR3 is CANARLAGGETQYF. The CDR3 DNA is TGTGCCAACGCCAGACTAGCGGGAGGAGAGACCCAGTACTTC.